In its sample, the clone carrying this TCR beta chain ranks as medium-sized. The antigen is undetermined. Alpha and beta libraries were amplified separately from the second PCR onward. The record originates from a study of naive and memory T cell subsets. Notes on the study in general: No ground truth validated the naive and memory repertoire findings. TCR counts from RNA may reflect activation-linked expression changes.

The CDR3 runs 14 residues. Germline loops: CDR1 SNHLY, CDR2 FYNNEI. V trimming: 7 bases; J trimming: 4 bases; junction bases outside the gene matches: 5. An equimolar mix of two oligonucleotides served as the beta constant-region primer for TRBC1 and TRBC2. The ligated cDNA underwent four PCR rounds using SP2 and nested alpha and beta constant-region primers. Using its own MiXCR run on the UMI-ligation and nested PCR reads, TCRdb lists one record per CDR3 protein. The table records about 120,000 distinct CDR3 sequences, 35% to 45% of them present only once. This receptor was identified in a human donor in good health. The chain has TRBV2 and TRBJ2-1; 9 nucleotides match TRBD2. Material: central memory CD4+ T cells from blood. This CDR3 reads CASTKREAYNEQFF. Here the CDR3 DNA reads TGTGCCAGCACAAAGCGGGAGGCATACAATGAGCAGTTCTTC.